The entry below describes one T cell receptor (beta chain). The data stem from a study of blood T cell repertoires in COVID-19. As handled by the study authors: Amplification from reference gene primers served as the basis for estimated nucleated cell counts. Generated by immunoSEQ multiplex PCR, the TCRdb table keeps only in-frame clones and is missing some. The DNA gave D and trimming, while V, J and clone size come from that table. The sample lists fewer than 250,000 clones, around four fifths occurring once. Germline V gene data show CDR1 as MDHEN and CDR2 as SYDVKM. V was clipped by 7 bases and J by 1 base, with 11 bases between them. The CDR3 runs to 14 residues.

The sequenced sample consisted of peripheral blood. This TCR was recovered from an elderly woman with COVID-19, enrolled during active disease. This sequence joins TRBV28 and TRBJ1-5; the D gene is possibly TRBD1 (5 bases). The CDR3 loop reads CASIAGWSNQPQHF. The CDR3 nucleotides read TGTGCCAGCATCGCAGGGTGGAGCAATCAGCCCCAGCATTTT.